The present entry profiles one T cell receptor (beta chain) with its context. The antigen remains unidentified. cDNA molecules carried unique molecular identifiers, and template switching added a universal primer site. TCRdb redid the calling of the 5' RACE reads with MiXCR, one entry per CDR3 protein. The table lists 540,000 or so distinct CDR3 sequences, approximately 20% of them singletons. This specimen belongs to a study of identical twins. Study-level findings and limits: Low generation probability was overrepresented in out-of-frame alpha sequences shared by twins. A lower insertion count was a feature of abundant cord blood beta clonotypes, with no such feature in memory repertoires.

From germline, CDR1 is DFQATT and CDR2 SNEGSKA (reference sequence). This CDR3 comprises 16 residues. The ends were cut back, 3 bases at V and 0 bases at J, with 18 bases in the middle. These data were likewise used in another study, on yellow fever vaccine responses in identical twins. That source notes: Twins' vaccine T cell response reportedly seemed partly convergent, partly personalized.

The receptor's source is a woman aged 18-30 years in good health. Sequencing was carried out using CD4+ T cells sorted from blood. The chain links TRBV20-1 to TRBJ2-7, with D unclear. The CDR3 here is CSASMTLPPSSYEQYF. The CDR3 bases are TGCAGTGCTAGTATGACCTTACCCCCTAGCTCCTACGAGCAGTACTTC.